This T cell receptor (beta chain) was retrieved from a study of CD8+ T cells in alopecia areata. Study overall: Treatment of the treated patients consisted of oral tofacitinib, 5 to 10 mg twice daily. Treatment with tofacitinib (6 to 18 months) was followed by 6 months off drug. General study findings and limits: Tofacitinib yielded significantly lower scalp clonality and fewer expanded CD8+ clones among the top 100. Lesional scalp displayed greater clonality than normal scalp, most notably in alopecia totalis/universalis.

A word on this clone: Its antigen is undetermined.

As the sequencing template, cDNA was produced by extracting RNA and reverse transcribing it. Profiled with immunoSEQ multiplex PCR; TCRdb holds only in-frame clones, not every one. The sample records roughly 6,100 clones, around 65% being singletons. Treatment here: oral pan-JAK inhibitor, 5-10 mg twice daily. The investigators collected lesional scalp punch biopsies and peripheral blood from alopecia areata patients. With 6 bases clipped from V and 5 bases from J, the junction kept 10 bases outside the gene matches. This CDR3 spans 15 amino acids. The germline CDR1 and CDR2 sequences are MNHEY and SMNVEV (reference sequence).

The V gene is TRBV27, the J gene TRBJ2-7, with 10 bases that match TRBD1. Sample: skin, taken at approximately week 34, from a patient treated with tofacitinib. The TCR was taken from a human donor with alopecia areata. The CDR3 nucleotides read TGTGCCAGCAGGAAGCTGGGGACAGGGGCCCACGAGCAGTACTTC. Protein product: CASRKLGTGAHEQYF.